The text below deals with one T cell receptor beta chain. Its antigen is unknown. Per-base quality was not reported, and no clone a single base away is much larger than it. Libraries were built with the immunoSEQ multiplex PCR assay. A mixture of 60 forward primers for TCR Vbeta segments and 13 reverse primers for TCR Jbeta segments was used in the multiplex PCR. Amplification of the CDR3 region of rearranged TCR beta genes was performed with a multiplex PCR assay on genomic DNA. The Illumina HiSeq System was used to sequence the amplified TCR beta libraries as 87-base-pair reads. The source study handled its data this way. A later analysis tallied some 79 million unique TCR beta chains across the roughly 610 repertoires, and approximately 12 million of those chains were shared by two or more donors. A nearest-neighbor algorithm error-corrected the raw reads and collapsed the reads into unique sequences, merging closely related sequences to remove PCR and sequencing errors. CDR3 sequences were aligned to IMGT reference sequences to assign V, D and J gene segments. For a sequence to be retained, a match of at least six nucleotides was required to both a V gene segment and a J gene segment. A rearrangement was called productive if the CDR3 had no stop codons and remained in frame with V and J, and every other rearrangement was called non-productive. Following IMGT convention, CDR3 was defined as the stretch from the second conserved V-encoded cysteine up to the conserved J-encoded phenylalanine. Sequences without an unambiguous match to a single V gene segment were excluded from the earlier analysis of 587 of the donors. In an earlier analysis of about 590 of the donors, a V segment was called functional when productive rearrangements were above 56.7%, and segregating when the standard deviation between donors exceeded 5%. A statistical classification framework was developed to diagnose cytomegalovirus status using the catalog of TCR beta chain sequences. A later analysis assigned V and J genes by comparing TCR nucleotide sequences with IMGT/GENE-DB human TR gene sequences. A later analysis assigned CDR3 sequences and most-parsimonious VDJ recombination scenarios with the TCRdist pipeline. In a later analysis, each TCR beta chain was defined by its CDR3 amino acid sequence together with its V-gene family, and reads without a unique V-gene family were excluded. A later analysis removed 500 to 650 highly shared, low-generation-probability nucleotide sequences to deal with suspected cross-contamination and a sequencing artifact. A later analysis calculated a clonal expansion index for each public chain from normalized within-repertoire ranks of inferred template counts. In a later analysis, generation probabilities were computed with a VDJ recombination model fitted to out-of-frame rearrangements, and the resulting probabilities were checked against IGoR. Hypergeometric tests were used in a later analysis to score TCR-TCR, TCR-HLA and TCR-CMV co-occurrence, with a repertoire-size bias correction applied to the TCR pairs. In a later analysis, false discovery rates were estimated by permuting HLA or CMV assignments 20 times. In a later analysis, co-occurring TCRs were grouped using DBSCAN, with TCRdist sequence similarity added in when clustering inside HLA-allele-positive subsets. Repertoires with fewer than 30,000 or more than 120,000 public chains were left out of co-occurrence clustering, as were about 5 repertoires with anomalous nucleotide sharing. As stored in TCRdb, this immuneACCESS dataset retains in-frame rearrangements with V and J assigned. A fraction of the clones does not appear; measured against another copy, unresolved V genes explain less than half of the discrepancy, and the remainder lacks a known reason. The V and J calls and the clone size are those of that table, but D and trimming were determined from the DNA. The sample yields about 120,000 clones; more than 60% were counted once. The top ten constitute around 4.1% of the sample.

There are 14 amino acids in the CDR3, from cysteine to phenylalanine inclusive. The kept DNA is CDR3 alone, 42 bases in frame from the first base. Cut back by 2 bases and 5 bases, the V and J ends lie 10 bases apart. Per the germline V gene (reference sequence), MNHNY is the CDR1 and SVGAGI is the CDR2. The cohort was made up of 500 to 800 healthy bone marrow donors. Cohort members were all nominally healthy when sampled, although unrecorded immune exposures were likely present. The donor tested CMV seronegative, placing the donor among the 350 or so seronegative members of the cohort. Every donor gave a peripheral blood sample, and the peripheral blood mononuclear cells from that sample were used for TCR beta sequencing. The Qiagen DNeasy Blood Extraction Kit was used to extract genomic DNA from the blood cell samples. The data were taken from a study of cytomegalovirus exposure and HLA in healthy donors (dated by TCRdb to 2015 to 2018). Study-wide context: According to an earlier analysis of 587 of the donors, 150 million to 200 million T cells yielded roughly 100 million unique TCR beta sequences and around 280 Gb of sequence data. The study aimed to test whether cataloging public T cell receptors could reveal signatures of past pathogen exposure. Donor age, sex, ethnicity and CMV serostatus were collected together with the repertoire data. To decide whether each TCR beta V gene segment behaved as functional or pseudogenic, an earlier analysis of nearly 600 of the donors relied on high-throughput TCR beta sequencing. The genetic ancestry cluster associated with self-reported Caucasian donors included about 81% of the roughly 400 genotyped donors. Rather than using new phenotypic data, the later analysis identified candidate immune exposures from TCR beta sequences and from how often those sequences occurred across donors. Among 300 to 500 genotyped donors of the cohort, an average of around 250,000 unique TCR beta nucleotide sequences was sequenced per donor, of which approximately 18% were non-productive. Class I and class II HLA loci were covered by the typing at four-digit resolution. Roughly five DR-DQ haplotypes were handled as single units for association and clustering because linkage in the cohort was strong. All discovery cohort repertoires had been generated on a single sequencing platform. About 300 gigabases of sequencing data and roughly 80 million unique TCR sequences made up an early release that covered fewer than 650 HLA-typed donors. To study patterns of TCR occurrence, a later analysis re-analyzed previously published TCR beta repertoires from several hundred donors and added high-resolution HLA genotyping. The study profiled the T cell repertoires of 666 subjects by immunosequencing and related them to cytomegalovirus serostatus. In addition to the first cohort of roughly 670 subjects, a separate validation cohort of 130 or so different subjects was used. The number of donors typed differed by locus, with roughly 629-640 for A, B, C, DRB1 and DQB1, 522 for DQA1, 606 for DPA1, and around 430 for DPB1. Genome-wide SNP genotypes for about 65% of the roughly 700 donors were used in a later genetic analysis, which treated that subset as a discovery cohort. High-throughput TCR immunosequencing, statistical association of individual TCRs with disease status, and machine learning were combined to predict cytomegalovirus infection status.

The research as a whole found: In a later analysis, around 15,000 TCR beta sequences were associated with specific HLA alleles at a false discovery rate of 0.05. A later analysis found that most CMV-associated TCR beta chains appeared HLA-restricted, with HLA associations seemingly driven largely by CMV exposure. Because counts were too low, seventeen rarely observed V segments, including chromosome 9 orphons, were left out of the earlier analysis of about 500 of the donors. A later genetic analysis associated a missense DCLRE1C variant with V-gene and J-gene trimming of TCR beta chains, and an independent cohort replicated the association. A later analysis reported that several top co-occurrence clusters appeared linked to parvovirus B19, influenza, CMV and Epstein-Barr virus. Because the 87-base-pair reads could not distinguish some IMGT-functional V segments, including TRBV6-2 and TRBV6-3, those segments were excluded. In this cohort, only TCR beta chains were sequenced, and detectable features were limited by the absence of alpha or paired-chain data. A cluster of highly shared sequence variants was judged likely to represent a technical artifact of the sequencing pipeline. In both the original and validation cohorts, the classifier was reported to diagnose cytomegalovirus status with high specificity and sensitivity. A further reported finding was that TCR beta sequences accurately predicted the HLA-A and HLA-B alleles for most subjects in the first cohort. According to a later analysis, TCR association rates differed among HLA loci, with DRB1 alleles showing the most associated TCRs and HLA-C alleles showing the fewest. According to a later genetic analysis, donors in an Asian-associated ancestry cluster had fewer N-insertions in productive TCRs than the approximately 610-donor mean. The study gave a list of 150 to 200 TCR beta chains associated with cytomegalovirus. Assigning TCR associations to individual alleles was difficult when HLA alleles, especially DR and DQ, strongly co-occurred. The authors suggested that the approach could potentially be extended to other disease states and immunological phenotypes. An earlier analysis of approximately 540 of the donors showed that most TCR beta V segments appeared in productive rearrangements either about 87% or about 30% of the time, which broadly matched IMGT annotations. Presence/absence analyses assumed roughly uniform sequencing depth across donors, an assumption that may not hold. A few of the identified cytomegalovirus-associated TCR beta chains were confirmed in vitro to be specific for cytomegalovirus antigens. CMV serostatus was the only immune exposure information available for the cohort. Across donors, most TCR sequences were observed very rarely, whereas some public TCRs were present in many individuals. Because HLA typing was missing for some donors at each locus, association tests included only the typed subset. Correlated functional status among segregating V segments might be attributable to linkage disequilibrium, but an unknown experimental factor could not be ruled out. A later analysis found that HLA-associated TCR beta chains were more clonally expanded and had lower generation probabilities than equally common non-associated chains.

The chain uses TRBV6-6 and TRBJ1-5, and the D gene may be TRBD1, 5 bases matching. The clonotype was recovered from a woman between 40 and 55 years old in good health and CMV-seronegative. The specimen sequenced was PBMCs. The nucleotide sequence reads TGTGCCAGCAGTTACACGGGGGAATATCAGCCCCAGCATTTT. The resulting protein is CASSYTGEYQPQHF.